A selection of T cell receptor beta chains follows, all from one sample in a study of vaccination effects on CD4 cells after COVID-19. Their cognate antigens are unknown. Profiled with immunoSEQ multiplex PCR; TCRdb holds only in-frame clones, not every one. This table holds 21,000 or so clones, 65% to 85% found once. Specimen: CD4+ T cells from PBMCs cultured with HCoV-229E spike peptides, collected after COVID-19 vaccination. The source is a human donor who received a COVID-19 vaccine. The CDR3 runs from the conserved cysteine through the conserved F or W. The D gene is left open where the match is weak. Where a row states a size, it is once, few, many or the class of an expanded clone; other rows omit it.

V gene	D gene	clone size	J gene	CDR3 DNA	CDR3 protein
TRBV2	TRBD1	.	TRBJ2-1	TGTGCCAGCAGAGTTGACAGGGGGGGCTACAATGAGCAGTTCTTC	CASRVDRGGYNEQFF
TRBV7-9	.	.	TRBJ1-1	TGTGCCAGCAGCCCGCGGACAGTTAACACTGAAGCTTTCTTT	CASSPRTVNTEAFF
TRBV29-1	TRBD2	.	TRBJ2-3	TGCAGCGGATCCGGGACTAGCCCAGATACGCAGTATTTT	CSGSGTSPDTQYF
TRBV5-4	.	.	TRBJ2-3	TGTGCCAGCAGCTTGGTCGGAATAGGGTCAGATACGCAGTATTTT	CASSLVGIGSDTQYF
TRBV4-1	TRBD2	few	TRBJ2-7	TGCGCCAGCAGCCAAAGTTTGGGTAGCGGGAGTCGAGGGTACGAGCAGTACTTC	CASSQSLGSGSRGYEQYF
TRBV5-1	.	.	TRBJ1-4	TGCGCCAGCAGCCCGGACGGTGCAACTAATGAAAAACTGTTTTTT	CASSPDGATNEKLFF
TRBV13	.	.	TRBJ1-1	TGTGCCAGCAGCTTCTCGAAGGGACGAGAGAACACTGAAGCTTTCTTT	CASSFSKGRENTEAFF
TRBV6-6	.	once	TRBJ1-5	TGTGCCAGCGGATTTACTGACAGCGCGAGCAATCAGCCCCAGCATTTT	CASGFTDSASNQPQHF
TRBV27	TRBD1	.	TRBJ1-1	TGTGCCAGCAGGCCCGGGACAGGGTTTGAAGCTTTCTTT	CASRPGTGFEAFF
TRBV9	.	.	TRBJ1-2	TGTGCCAGCAGCGTAGAGGCGGCCCACTATGGCTACACCTTC	CASSVEAAHYGYTF
TRBV6-4	.	few	TRBJ1-6	TGTGCCAGCAGTGTTACACCAGGGAATTCACCCCTCCACTTT	CASSVTPGNSPLHF
TRBV4-1	.	.	TRBJ1-1	TGCGCCAGCAGCCAAGCGGACAGCATGAACACTGAAGCTTTCTTT	CASSQADSMNTEAFF
TRBV25-1	TRBD1	.	TRBJ2-1	TGTGCCAGCAGTCACACAGGGGGCGTCGGTGGTGAGCAGTTCTTC	CASSHTGGVGGEQFF
TRBV5-1	.	.	TRBJ2-3	TGCGCCAGCAGCTTGTTGGCCAATGTACAGTATTTT	CASSLLANVQYF
TRBV12-3/TRBV12-4	.	.	TRBJ1-3	TGTGCCAGCAGTATAAACTCTGGAAACACCATATATTTT	CASSINSGNTIYF
TRBV5-4	.	.	TRBJ2-7	TGTGCCAGCAGCTTGTTAGCCCAGTCTTTCTACGAGCAGTACTTC	CASSLLAQSFYEQYF
TRBV12-5	.	few	TRBJ2-3	TGTGCTAGTGGACCGAAGAGGGCCCATAGCACAGATACGCAGTATTTT	CASGPKRAHSTDTQYF
TRBV29-1	TRBD1	.	TRBJ1-2	TGCAGCGTTGAAGATCCGAACCCGGACAGGTTCTATGGCTACACCTTC	CSVEDPNPDRFYGYTF
TRBV21-1	.	.	TRBJ2-7	TGTGCCAGCAGGGGAGGTAGCAGGGTGGCCCCCGCGCCCCACTACGAGCAGTACTTC	CASRGGSRVAPAPHYEQYF
TRBV5-1	.	.	TRBJ2-3	TGCGCCAGCAGCTTGGGCGGGACAGACACAGATACGCAGTATTTT	CASSLGGTDTDTQYF
TRBV6-1	TRBD1	.	TRBJ1-1	TGTGCCAGCAGTGAACCGGGACAGGGGATCACTGAAGCTTTCTTT	CASSEPGQGITEAFF
TRBV19	.	few	TRBJ1-5	TGTGCCAGTAGTATGGTTGGGATGTGGCAGCCCCAGCATTTT	CASSMVGMWQPQHF
TRBV25-1	TRBD2	.	TRBJ2-3	TGTGCCAGCAGTGATCCACTCTTTAGCGGGGGGGCAGCAGATACGCAGTATTTT	CASSDPLFSGGAADTQYF
TRBV6-6	.	once	TRBJ2-2	TGTGCCAGCAGTTCCATCGGGGCCGGGGAGCTGTTTTTT	CASSSIGAGELFF
TRBV2	TRBD2	.	TRBJ2-7	TGTGCCAGCAGGGTAACTAGCGGCAGCACCTACGAGCAGTACTTC	CASRVTSGSTYEQYF
TRBV5-1	TRBD1	once	TRBJ2-2	TGCGCCAGCAGCTTGTTCCCTCCGGGACAGGGTTTGACCGGGGAGCTGTTTTTT	CASSLFPPGQGLTGELFF
TRBV9	TRBD2	.	TRBJ2-3	TGTGCCAGCAGCTCCGGGACGGGGGGGCCAGATACGCAGTATTTT	CASSSGTGGPDTQYF
TRBV28	.	.	TRBJ1-2	TGTGCCAGCAGTCTCGGGGGGGACGGGGACTATGGCTACACCTTC	CASSLGGDGDYGYTF
TRBV12-5	.	.	TRBJ1-1	TGTGCTAGTGGTTTGGTAGACAGTAATTCCCAAGCTTTCTTT	CASGLVDSNSQAFF
TRBV6-5	.	.	TRBJ2-1	TGTGCCAGCAGGCTGCAAGCGGCTTCCAATGAGCAGTTCTTC	CASRLQAASNEQFF
TRBV29-1	TRBD2	.	TRBJ2-2	TGCAGCGGCGGGGGGGGCTACGGAGTCGGGGAGCTGTTTTTT	CSGGGGYGVGELFF
TRBV9	.	.	TRBJ2-3	TGTGCCAGCAGCGTAGTCAGGGTTGGGACAGATACGCAGTATTTT	CASSVVRVGTDTQYF
TRBV5-5	.	.	TRBJ1-1	TGTGCCAGCACAGACTGGGCTACGAACACTGAAGCTTTCTTT	CASTDWATNTEAFF
TRBV29-1	.	.	TRBJ1-1	TGCAGCGTTGAACGAGGGGTGAACACTGAAGCTTTCTTT	CSVERGVNTEAFF
TRBV11-3	.	.	TRBJ2-1	TGTGCCAGCAGCTTTCCGGCTCCGAGGGATAATGAGCAGTTCTTC	CASSFPAPRDNEQFF
TRBV12-3/TRBV12-4	.	.	TRBJ2-2	TGTGCCAGCAGTTTTAACACCGGGGAGCTGTTTTTT	CASSFNTGELFF
TRBV18	.	.	TRBJ2-1	TGTGCCAGCTCACCGCAGGGTCCGAACAATGAGCAGTTCTTC	CASSPQGPNNEQFF
TRBV18	.	.	TRBJ2-3	TGTGCCAGCTCACCACCGATGGGGACAGATACGCAGTATTTT	CASSPPMGTDTQYF
TRBV10-3	TRBD1	few	TRBJ1-5	TGTGCCATCAGTGGGGACAGCCGGAGCAATCAGCCCCAGCATTTT	CAISGDSRSNQPQHF
TRBV6-5	.	few	TRBJ1-1	TGTGCCAGCAACTTCCCCGAGAGGGCTGGGGAAGCTTTCTTT	CASNFPERAGEAFF